One and the same sample provided the 31 T cell receptor beta chains below, sequenced in a study of CD8+ T cells in alopecia areata. Sequencing templates came from extracted RNA that was reverse transcribed into cDNA. TCRdb keeps only in-frame clones here, not all; method: immunoSEQ multiplex PCR. The table lists about 110,000 clones, approximately 60% of them singletons, with 20% in the top ten. Sequencing input: CD8+ T cells sorted from blood. The source is a human donor in good health.

The chain employs TRBV2 and TRBJ2-7; D may be TRBD2 (5 bases). The length of the CDR3 is 12 residues. The V gene's germline CDR1 is SNHLY and CDR2 FYNNEI. V lost 8 bases and J 3 bases, leaving 11 bases between the germline ends. In nucleotides, the CDR3 is TGTGCCAGCGAAGGAGGTCACTACGAGCAGTACTTC. Protein: CASEGGHYEQYF.

The chain links TRBV7-6 to TRBJ1-6, with unresolved D. From germline, CDR1 is SGHVS and CDR2 FNYEAQ. The CDR3 runs 18 residues. Trimming left V 6 bases short and J 3 bases short, with 21 bases between. The CDR3 spells CASSHTPGPRIYNSPLHF. The CDR3 DNA sequence: TGTGCCAGCAGTCATACCCCGGGCCCCAGGATCTATAATTCACCCCTCCACTTT.

The rearrangement links TRBV4-1 to TRBJ2-4; TRBD2 agrees at 7 bases. Unmatched junction bases numbered 0, after V lost 4 bases and J lost 0 bases. Germline loops: CDR1 MGHRA, CDR2 YSYEKL. The CDR3 extends over 14 amino acids. The DNA for the CDR3 is TGCGCCAGCAGCCGACTAGCAGCCAAAAACATTCAGTACTTC. Translating it yields CASSRLAAKNIQYF.

J is TRBJ1-5 and V is TRBV15; no reliable D call. This CDR3 spans 14 amino acids. Between the trimmed V and J ends, which lost 0 bases and 7 bases, there was a span of 10 bases. Germline V gene lookup returns CDR1 LNHNV and CDR2 YYDKDF (reference sequence). The CDR3 spells CATSREGAGQPQHF. As DNA, the CDR3 is TGTGCCACCAGCAGAGAAGGAGCGGGACAGCCCCAGCATTTT.

The V call is TRBV5-6, the J call TRBJ1-1, with 7 positions matching TRBD1. CDR3 length: 12 amino acids. Per germline, CDR1 SGHDT and CDR2 YYEEEE. Trimming removed 4 bases from V and 6 bases from J; junction bases left unmatched: 3. CDR3 in DNA: TGTGCCAGCAGCCCAGGGGGGGCTGAAGCTTTCTTT. Translated, it gives CASSPGGAEAFF.

The genes are TRBV4-1 and TRBJ2-7, with D possibly TRBD1 on 6 matching bases. Germline CDR1 is MGHRA and CDR2 is YSYEKL. The V end was cut by 1 base, the J end by 0 bases, with 10 bases between. CDR3 length: 15 amino acids. CDR3 DNA: TGCGCCAGCAGCCAAGGTCAGGGGCTCTCCTACGAGCAGTACTTC. Translating it yields CASSQGQGLSYEQYF.

V gene TRBV29-1 combines with J gene TRBJ2-1, with no clear D. Trimming removed 6 bases at V and 8 bases at J, with 17 bases between. The CDR3 has 13 residues. Germline CDR1 reads SQVTM; CDR2 reads ANQGSEA. CDR3 in DNA: TGCAGCGTCCCAGTGCAAGGACGAGATGAGCAGTTCTTC. This encodes CSVPVQGRDEQFF.

V is TRBV6-5 and J is TRBJ2-5; weak D call: TRBD2 (6 bases). Germline values: CDR1 MNHEY, CDR2 SVGAGI. Deletions cut 6 bases from V and 1 base from J, with 6 bases between. This CDR3 contains 12 residues. The CDR3 loop is CASRTSQETQYF. In DNA form, the CDR3 reads TGTGCCAGCAGGACTAGCCAAGAGACCCAGTACTTC.

This clone was picked up one time. This chain links TRBV11-1 with TRBJ2-7; 7 bases are a match to TRBD2. CDR1 is SGHAT and CDR2 is FQDESV in the germline V gene (reference sequence). CDR3 length equals 15 residues. Germline trimming cut 5 bases from V and 2 bases from J; bases unmatched to any gene: 9. CDR3 in amino acids: CASSPGGDGTYEQYF. CDR3 nucleotides: TGTGCCAGCAGCCCGGGGGGTGACGGTACCTACGAGCAGTACTTC. Full variable domain (missing parts from reference TRBV11-1 and TRBJ2-7): EAEVAQSPRYKITEKSQAVAFWCDPISGHATLYWYRQILGQGPELLVQFQDESVVDDSQLPKDRFSAERLKGVDSTLKIQPAELGDSAMYLCASSPGGDGTYEQYFGPGTRLTVT.

This clone was observed a handful of times. The rearrangement uses TRBV7-2 and TRBJ1-2; D not resolved. This CDR3 region has 15 residues. The germline V gene encodes CDR1 SGHTA and CDR2 FQGNSA. The V and J ends lost 2 bases and 2 bases respectively, with 12 bases between them. The CDR3 protein is CASSLKDSLNYGYTF. For the CDR3, the DNA is TGTGCCAGCAGCTTAAAGGACTCTCTCAACTATGGCTACACCTTC.

This clone was counted once. The chain combines TRBV29-1 with TRBJ2-3; D remains unclear. The CDR3 loop spans 12 amino acids. The V end was cut by 6 bases, the J end by 1 base, with 8 bases between. The germline CDR1 and CDR2 sequences are SQVTM and ANQGSEA. The chain's CDR3 is CSVLVGTDTQYF. The DNA of the CDR3 is TGCAGCGTCCTAGTCGGCACAGATACGCAGTATTTT.

The V and J genes are TRBV6-5 and TRBJ2-4, with D tentatively TRBD2 (6 bases). Germline V lookup: CDR1 MNHEY, CDR2 SVGAGI. With 4 bases removed from V and 3 bases from J, the gap between germline ends came to 13 bases. The CDR3 length is 15 residues. CDR3 sequence reads: CASSFLAGGKNIQYF. The CDR3 DNA reads as TGTGCCAGCAGTTTTCTAGCCGGGGGCAAAAACATTCAGTACTTC.

The genes are TRBV19 and TRBJ1-2, with D hard to call. CDR1 and CDR2 from the germline V gene are LNHDA and SQIVND (reference sequence). This CDR3 contains 14 residues. The ends were cut back, 3 bases at V and 7 bases at J, with 15 bases in the middle. Written as DNA, the CDR3 is TGTGCCAGTAGTATGGCAACAGTGGCCCCTGGCTACACCTTC. Translation gives CASSMATVAPGYTF.

The rearrangement uses TRBV6-5 and TRBJ2-5; 9 bases map to TRBD2. Losses at the gene ends were 6 bases for V and 5 bases for J; bases not matched to a gene: 10. Germline V gene lookup returns CDR1 MNHEY and CDR2 SVGAGI. The CDR3 has 15 amino acids. CDR3 region: CASSLTSGDGETQYF. For the CDR3, the DNA is TGTGCCAGCAGCCTGACTAGCGGTGACGGGGAGACCCAGTACTTC.

As to this clone: A read error may account for a junction end that differs from germline. This chain links TRBV29-1 with TRBJ2-1; possible D gene TRBD2, 6 bases. This CDR3 contains 13 residues. The germline gives CDR1 SQVTM, CDR2 ANQGSEA. The CDR3 DNA follows: TGCAGCGTTGTCGGGAGCTCCTACAATGGGCAGTTCTTC. Translation: CSVVGSSYNGQFF.

CDR3 amino acids: CASSNSRADSNQPQHF. CDR3 in DNA: TGTGCCAGCAGCAATAGCCGGGCAGATAGCAATCAGCCCCAGCATTTT. The rearrangement links TRBV21-1 to TRBJ1-5. TRBV21-1 is termed a pseudogene. The CDR3 runs 16 residues.

V usage is TRBV27 and J usage is TRBJ2-1; no firm D call. The V gene's germline CDR1 is MNHEY and CDR2 SMNVEV (reference sequence). V lost 0 bases and J lost 9, with 9 bases in between. The CDR3 totals 13 residues. CDR3 in amino acids: CASSLSIRGEQFF. DNA for the CDR3: TGTGCCAGCAGTTTATCGATCAGAGGTGAGCAGTTCTTC.

V usage is TRBV11-2 and J usage is TRBJ2-1; D unclear. The V gene's germline CDR1 is SGHAT and CDR2 FQNNGV. This CDR3 region has 12 residues. V lost 4 bases and J 9 bases, leaving 10 bases between the germline ends. The CDR3 loop is CASSSAPREQFF. CDR3 in DNA: TGTGCCAGCAGCTCTGCCCCCCGTGAGCAGTTCTTC.

This chain connects TRBV30 to TRBJ1-1, with D hard to call. Trimming stripped 0 bases from V and 2 bases from J, with 7 bases between. This CDR3 is built from 13 residues. Germline loops: CDR1 GTSNPN, CDR2 SVGIG (reference sequence). CDR3 in amino acids: CAWSVPSNTEAFF. The DNA of the CDR3 is TGTGCCTGGAGTGTACCTTCTAACACTGAAGCTTTCTTT.

This chain links TRBV7-9 with TRBJ2-5, with TRBD2 as a possible D gene (5 bases). Trimming shortened V by 1 base and J by 0 bases, and 9 bases separated the two germline ends. The CDR3 runs to 15 residues. CDR1 SEHNR and CDR2 FQNEAQ come from the germline V gene (reference sequence). This chain's CDR3 is CASSLVFGDQETQYF. For the CDR3, the DNA is TGTGCCAGCAGCTTAGTTTTCGGGGACCAAGAGACCCAGTACTTC.

This clone was seen more than once but under ten times. The chain links TRBV11-2 to TRBJ2-1; 9 nucleotides align to TRBD2. The J segment lost 7 bases and the V segment lost 5 bases, leaving 3 bases of the junction unmatched. The CDR3 is 13 amino acids. CDR1 is SGHAT, CDR2 FQNNGV, per germline. The CDR3 is CASSPTSGNEQFF. In DNA, the CDR3 is TGTGCCAGCAGCCCGACTAGCGGTAATGAGCAGTTCTTC.

There are many counts of this clone. The genes are TRBV7-2 and TRBJ2-4; TRBD1 aligns across 8 bases. Germline assignment: CDR1 SGHTA and CDR2 FQGNSA. Trimming removed 5 bases from V and 10 bases from J; junction bases left unmatched: 10. The CDR3 is made up of 14 amino acids. CDR3 in DNA: TGTGCCAGCAGCCAGACCGGGACAGGCCCAATTCAGTACTTC. It codes for CASSQTGTGPIQYF.

V usage is TRBV7-2 and J usage is TRBJ2-7; D unclear. CDR1 SGHTA and CDR2 FQGNSA come from the germline V gene. The CDR3 is 12 residues long. V lost 5 bases and J 7 bases, leaving 12 bases between the germline ends. This CDR3 reads CASSLSTPEQYF. The CDR3 DNA is TGTGCCAGCAGCCTAAGCACTCCGGAGCAGTACTTC.

The chain has TRBV29-1 and TRBJ2-7; TRBD1 matches at 8 bases. Germline V gives CDR1 SQVTM, CDR2 ANQGSEA. CDR3 length equals 15 residues. J was trimmed by 7 bases and V by 1 base; bases with no gene match: 12. The CDR3 DNA reads TGCAGCGTTGAAGTCCGCAGGGGGCTTTTAGGAGAGCAGTACTTC. Its translation is CSVEVRRGLLGEQYF.

This clone was seen more than once but under ten times. The V gene is TRBV6-5, the J gene TRBJ2-7, with TRBD2 matching over 9 bases. This CDR3 has 14 residues. CDR1 and CDR2 (germline): MNHEY, SVGAGI. Losses at the gene ends were 9 bases for V and 0 bases for J; bases not matched to a gene: 6. The CDR3, as DNA: TGTGCCAGTTCTCAGCGGGGGGACTCCTACGAGCAGTACTTC. Translating it yields CASSQRGDSYEQYF.

The chain recombines TRBV28 with TRBJ1-2; tentatively, D is TRBD1 (5 bases). Deletions cut 5 bases from V and 4 bases from J, with 8 bases between. This CDR3 contains 12 residues. Per germline, CDR1 MDHEN and CDR2 SYDVKM. The CDR3 is CASSRGLYGYTF. CDR3 coding DNA: TGTGCCAGCAGTCGGGGCCTCTATGGCTACACCTTC.

The chain has TRBV19 and TRBJ2-7, with D possibly TRBD1 on 6 matching bases. Per germline, CDR1 LNHDA and CDR2 SQIVND (reference sequence). The CDR3 sequence is 17 residues long. Trimming removed 5 bases at V and 2 bases at J, with 22 bases between. Written as DNA, the CDR3 is TGTGCCAGTAGTTCAACAGGGATCTCCAGTCTTCCCTACGAGCAGTACTTC. This encodes CASSSTGISSLPYEQYF. The full variable domain, with the rest looked up from reference TRBV19 and TRBJ2-7, is DGGITQSPKYLFRKEGQNVTLSCEQNLNHDAMYWYRQDPGQGLRLIYYSQIVNDFQKGDIAEGYSVSREKKESFPLTVTSAQKNPTAFYLCASSSTGISSLPYEQYFGPGTRLTVT.

The chain uses TRBV2 and TRBJ2-3; 11 bases fit TRBD2. V lost 1 base and J lost 4; bases outside the gene matches: 4. Germline V gene lookup returns CDR1 SNHLY and CDR2 FYNNEI. This CDR3 has 16 residues. CDR3 bases: TGTGCCAGCAGTGAAGTAGCGGGGGGGCCTGCAGATACGCAGTATTTT. Protein product: CASSEVAGGPADTQYF.

This clone showed up just a few times. The V call is TRBV29-1, the J call TRBJ2-3; D could derive from TRBD1 or TRBD2 (5 bases each). V shed 3 bases and J shed 1 base, with 14 bases lying between them. Per the germline V gene, CDR1 is SQVTM and CDR2 is ANQGSEA. The CDR3 covers 15 residues. The CDR3 DNA follows: TGCAGCGTTGAGGGTCAGGGACGAGGCACAGATACGCAGTATTTT. This encodes CSVEGQGRGTDTQYF.

J is TRBJ2-3 and V is TRBV5-4, with 8 bases fitting TRBD2. The CDR3 length is 15 residues. Losses at the gene ends were 0 bases for V and 3 bases for J; bases not matched to a gene: 3. Germline CDR1 and CDR2: SGHNT and YYREEE (reference sequence). The CDR3 region is CASSLAASGTDTQYF. CDR3 sequence (DNA): TGTGCCAGCAGCTTGGCCGCTAGCGGGACAGATACGCAGTATTTT.

This chain joins TRBV27 and TRBJ1-5; D is unresolved. The CDR3 contains 13 residues. The germline V gene encodes CDR1 MNHEY and CDR2 SMNVEV (reference sequence). The ends were cut back, 2 bases at V and 4 bases at J, with 6 bases in the middle. The CDR3 DNA reads as TGTGCCAGCAGTTTAGACCCAAATCAGCCCCAGCATTTT. Translating it yields CASSLDPNQPQHF.